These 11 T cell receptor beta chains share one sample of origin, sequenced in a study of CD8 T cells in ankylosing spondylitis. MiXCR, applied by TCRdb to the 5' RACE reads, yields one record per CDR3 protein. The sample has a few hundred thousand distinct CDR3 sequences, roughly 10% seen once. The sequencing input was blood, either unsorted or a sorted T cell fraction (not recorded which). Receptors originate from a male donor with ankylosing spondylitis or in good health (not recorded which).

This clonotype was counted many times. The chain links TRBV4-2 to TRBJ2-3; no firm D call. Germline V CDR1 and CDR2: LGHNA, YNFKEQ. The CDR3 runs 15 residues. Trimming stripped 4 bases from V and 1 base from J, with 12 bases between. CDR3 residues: CASSPRFNGTDTQYF. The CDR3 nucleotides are TGTGCCAGCAGCCCACGTTTCAATGGCACAGATACGCAGTATTTT.

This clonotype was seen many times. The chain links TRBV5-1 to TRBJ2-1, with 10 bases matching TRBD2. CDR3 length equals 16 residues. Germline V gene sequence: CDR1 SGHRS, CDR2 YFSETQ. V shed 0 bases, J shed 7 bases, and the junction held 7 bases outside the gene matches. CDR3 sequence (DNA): TGCGCCAGCAGCTTGGGATCTAGCGGGGGTAAGAATGAGCAGTTCTTC. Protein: CASSLGSSGGKNEQFF.

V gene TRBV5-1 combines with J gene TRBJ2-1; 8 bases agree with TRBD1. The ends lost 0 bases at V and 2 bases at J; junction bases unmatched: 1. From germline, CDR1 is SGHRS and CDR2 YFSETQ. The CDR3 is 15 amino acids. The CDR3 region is CASSLAQGAYNEQFF. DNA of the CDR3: TGCGCCAGCAGCTTGGCACAGGGGGCCTACAATGAGCAGTTCTTC.

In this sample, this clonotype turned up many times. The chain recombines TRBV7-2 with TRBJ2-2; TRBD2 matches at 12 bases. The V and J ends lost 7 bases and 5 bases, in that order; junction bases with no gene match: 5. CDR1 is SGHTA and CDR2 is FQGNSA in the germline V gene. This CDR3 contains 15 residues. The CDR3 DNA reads TGTGCCAGCAAGGCTAGCGGGGGGGGAACCGGGGAGCTGTTTTTT. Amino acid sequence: CASKASGGGTGELFF.

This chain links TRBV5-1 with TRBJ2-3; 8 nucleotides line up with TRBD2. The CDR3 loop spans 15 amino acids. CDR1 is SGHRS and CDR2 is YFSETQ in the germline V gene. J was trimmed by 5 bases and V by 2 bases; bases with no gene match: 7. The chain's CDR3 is CASSFQTSEVDTQYF. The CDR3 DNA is TGCGCCAGCAGCTTCCAGACTAGCGAGGTAGATACGCAGTATTTT.

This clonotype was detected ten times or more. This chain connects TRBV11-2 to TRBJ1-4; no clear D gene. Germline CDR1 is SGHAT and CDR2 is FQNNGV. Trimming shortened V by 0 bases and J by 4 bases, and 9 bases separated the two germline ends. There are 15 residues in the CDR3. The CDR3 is CASSLDPANNEKLFF. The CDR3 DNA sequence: TGTGCCAGCAGCTTAGATCCCGCGAATAATGAAAAACTGTTTTTT.

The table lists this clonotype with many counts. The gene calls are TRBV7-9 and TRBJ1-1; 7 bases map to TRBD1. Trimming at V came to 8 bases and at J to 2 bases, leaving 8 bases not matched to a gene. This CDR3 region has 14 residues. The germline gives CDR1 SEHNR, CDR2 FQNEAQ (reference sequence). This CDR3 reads CASGTRDRNTEAFF. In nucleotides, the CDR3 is TGTGCCAGCGGCACCCGGGACAGAAACACTGAAGCTTTCTTT.

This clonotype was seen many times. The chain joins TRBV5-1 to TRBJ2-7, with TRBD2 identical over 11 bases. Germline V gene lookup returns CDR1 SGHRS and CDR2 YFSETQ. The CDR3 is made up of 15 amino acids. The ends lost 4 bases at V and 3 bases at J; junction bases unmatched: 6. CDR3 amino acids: CASSELAGDVYEQYF. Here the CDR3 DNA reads TGCGCCAGCAGCGAACTAGCGGGGGACGTCTACGAGCAGTACTTC.

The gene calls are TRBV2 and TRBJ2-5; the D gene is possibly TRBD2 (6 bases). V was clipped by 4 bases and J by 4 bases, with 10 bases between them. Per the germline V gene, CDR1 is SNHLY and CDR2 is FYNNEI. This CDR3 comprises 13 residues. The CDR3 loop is CASSGRLGETQYF. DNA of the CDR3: TGTGCCAGCAGTGGCAGACTAGGAGAGACCCAGTACTTC.

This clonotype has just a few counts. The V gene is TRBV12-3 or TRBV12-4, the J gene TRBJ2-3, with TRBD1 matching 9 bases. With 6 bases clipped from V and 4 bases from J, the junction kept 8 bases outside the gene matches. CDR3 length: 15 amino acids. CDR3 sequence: CASRLTGGWADTQYF. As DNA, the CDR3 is TGTGCCAGCAGGTTAACAGGGGGCTGGGCAGATACGCAGTATTTT.

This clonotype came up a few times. CDR3 in DNA: TGTGCCAGCAGCGCCCCCGGGGAACTCCAAGAGACCCAGTACTTC. This sequence encodes CASSAPGELQETQYF. This chain links TRBV5-4 with TRBJ2-5; maybe TRBD2 (5 bases). V was cut by 4 bases and J by 1 base, with 14 bases left in between. Germline lookup yields CDR1 SGHNT and CDR2 YYREEE (reference sequence). CDR3 length equals 15 residues. The entire variable domain, with the rest obtained from reference TRBV5-4 and TRBJ2-5, is as follows: ETGVTQSPTHLIKTRGQQVTLRCSSQSGHNTVSWYQQALGQGPQFIFQYYREEENGRGNFPPRFSGLQFPNYSSELNVNALELDDSALYLCASSAPGELQETQYFGPGTRLLVL.